The 16 T cell receptor beta chains reported below all come from one sample, sequenced in a study of post-analysis software for immune sequencing data. General study findings and limits: In patients, TRBV5-6, TRBV5-1 and TRBV20-1 belonged to several TRBV segments found more frequently than in controls.

Unique molecular identifiers were carried by the TCR beta cDNA libraries. MiXCR, applied by TCRdb to the PCR reads, yields one record per CDR3 protein. The profile shows roughly 620,000 distinct CDR3 sequences, roughly 46% of them singletons. These receptors have no identified antigens. The sequenced material came from blood. Source of these receptors: a girl between 10 and 17 years old with multiple sclerosis.

The V and J genes are TRBV7-9 and TRBJ2-1; possible D gene TRBD1, 5 bases. The V end was cut by 5 bases, the J end by 9 bases, with 8 bases between. Germline V gives CDR1 SEHNR, CDR2 FQNEAQ (reference sequence). CDR3 length: 11 residues. CDR3 sequence reads: CASSNQGEQFF. DNA for the CDR3: TGTGCCAGCAGCAACCAGGGTGAGCAGTTCTTC. Combining the CDR3 with reference TRBV7-9 and TRBJ2-1 gives the whole variable domain DTGVSQNPRHKITKRGQNVTFRCDPISEHNRLYWYRQTLGQGPEFLTYFQNEAQLEKSRLLSDRFSAERPKGSFSTLEIQRTEQGDSAMYLCASSNQGEQFFGPGTRLTVL.

Concerning this clonotype itself: The CDR3 does not close with the conserved phenylalanine or tryptophan, likely indicating a read error. The rearrangement uses TRBV20-1 and TRBJ1-1, with D maybe TRBD1 (5 bases). V shed 1 base and J shed 3 bases, with 6 bases lying between them. CDR3 length: 12 residues. The germline CDR1 and CDR2 sequences are DFQATT and SNEGSKA (reference sequence). The CDR3 region is CSARVGDTEAFL. The CDR3 region has the DNA TGCAGTGCTAGAGTAGGGGACACTGAAGCTTTCTTG.

In its sample, this clonotype was seen once. The V gene is TRBV20-1, the J gene TRBJ1-5; D unresolved. The ends were cut back, 7 bases at V and 1 base at J, with 8 bases in the middle. Germline loops: CDR1 DFQATT, CDR2 SNEGSKA (reference sequence). There are 12 residues in the CDR3. The CDR3 loop reads CSVANSNQPQHF. The CDR3 DNA is TGCAGTGTTGCCAACAGCAATCAGCCCCAGCATTTT.

This clonotype has just a few counts. This chain connects TRBV27 to TRBJ2-1; D is perhaps TRBD2 (6 bases). Trimming removed 4 bases from V and 5 bases from J, with 18 bases in between. Looked up from germline, CDR1 is MNHEY and CDR2 is SMNVEV (reference sequence). The CDR3 covers 16 residues. CDR3: CASSSLAVQKHNEQFF. The CDR3 DNA reads as TGTGCCAGCAGTTCTTTAGCGGTCCAAAAACACAATGAGCAGTTCTTC.

The table lists this clonotype with a few counts. This rearrangement joins TRBV10-3 to TRBJ2-1; D is tentatively TRBD1 or TRBD2 (5 bases each). V was clipped by 9 bases and J by 12 bases, with 27 bases between them. The CDR3 runs 15 residues. The germline V gene encodes CDR1 ENHRY and CDR2 SYGVKD. CDR3 loop: CAMQRTNRGEVGQFF. CDR3 in DNA: TGTGCCATGCAGAGAACAAACCGGGGCGAAGTAGGGCAGTTCTTC.

The J gene is TRBJ2-1, the V gene TRBV9; no reliable D call. The CDR3 loop spans 14 amino acids. V lost 1 base and J 5 bases, leaving 10 bases between the germline ends. CDR1 is SGDLS, CDR2 YYNGEE, per germline. CDR3 sequence reads: CASSVIPGDNEQFF. The CDR3 DNA is TGTGCCAGCAGCGTAATCCCTGGAGACAATGAGCAGTTCTTC.

This clonotype has just a few counts. The chain links TRBV12-3 or TRBV12-4 to TRBJ1-5, with no clear D. Trimming shortened V by 3 bases and J by 6 bases, and 9 bases separated the two germline ends. The CDR3 contains 13 residues. The CDR3 sequence: CASSFNPGQPQHF. CDR3 in DNA: TGTGCCAGCAGTTTCAACCCGGGTCAGCCCCAGCATTTT.

The chain couples TRBV12-3 or TRBV12-4 to TRBJ2-5, with 8 bases aligning to TRBD1. V lost 6 bases, J lost 5 bases, and 11 bases stayed unmatched. The CDR3 is 15 amino acids. The CDR3 region is CASRTGQANVETQYF. The CDR3 DNA reads TGTGCCAGCAGAACGGGACAGGCAAATGTGGAGACCCAGTACTTC.

The V gene is TRBV11-3, the J gene TRBJ2-5; no definite D call. The CDR3 length is 12 residues. V lost 0 bases, J lost 11 bases, and 10 bases lay in between. Germline V gene lookup returns CDR1 SGHNT and CDR2 YENEEA. For the CDR3, the DNA is TGTGCCAGCAGCTTAGATCGGCCTGAGCAGTACTTC. Translating gives CASSLDRPEQYF.

This clonotype was detected only a few times. The chain has TRBV10-3 and TRBJ2-4; tentatively, D is TRBD1 or TRBD2 (6 bases each). Germline V gene data show CDR1 as ENHRY and CDR2 as SYGVKD. Trimming took 3 bases from V and 13 from J, leaving 25 bases between them. CDR3 size: 16 residues. CDR3 in DNA: TGTGCCATCAGTGACCCCGAGGGGGGAACCCGGAGTGAGCAGTACTTC. Protein: CAISDPEGGTRSEQYF.

V gene TRBV20-1 combines with J gene TRBJ2-1; 12 bases map to TRBD2. CDR3 size: 15 residues. Germline V gene lookup returns CDR1 DFQATT and CDR2 SNEGSKA (reference sequence). The trim removed 3 bases at V and 4 bases at J, leaving 4 bases unmatched. The CDR3: CSASGLAGYYNEQFF. The CDR3 DNA follows: TGCAGTGCTAGTGGACTAGCGGGATATTACAATGAGCAGTTCTTC.

The rearrangement uses TRBV24-1 and TRBJ2-3; 14 bases are a match to TRBD2. V lost 7 bases, J lost 4 bases, and 15 bases stayed unmatched. This CDR3 has 19 residues. Germline V CDR1 and CDR2: KGHDR, SFDVKD. This CDR3 is CATRPSGTSGSYRADTQYF. CDR3 DNA sequence: TGTGCCACCAGGCCCTCCGGGACTAGCGGGAGTTATCGGGCAGATACGCAGTATTTT.

The V call is TRBV5-1, the J call TRBJ2-7; D remains unclear. The germline V and J ends were trimmed by 0 bases and 3 bases, with 7 bases remaining between them. Germline V gives CDR1 SGHRS, CDR2 YFSETQ. The CDR3 has 13 residues. The CDR3 nucleotides read TGCGCCAGCAGCTTGGAAGGCTTCTACGAGCAGTACTTC. This sequence encodes CASSLEGFYEQYF.

This clonotype was detected a few times. The chain carries TRBV7-9 and TRBJ2-1; D call uncertain. This CDR3 region has 14 residues. V dropped 5 bases and J dropped 7 bases, with 15 bases sitting between them. Germline V gene sequence: CDR1 SEHNR, CDR2 FQNEAQ (reference sequence). Here the CDR3 reads CASSPLYVLNEQFF. The DNA of the CDR3 is TGTGCCAGCAGCCCGCTGTACGTTTTGAATGAGCAGTTCTTC.

This clonotype was detected only a few times. This chain links TRBV6-5 with TRBJ2-4, with 9 bases matching TRBD1. The junction had 8 bases not matched to a gene; V was cut back by 6 bases and J by 2 bases. CDR3 length: 16 amino acids. The germline CDR1 and CDR2 sequences are MNHEY and SVGAGI. CDR3 region: CASRPLGQGSKNIQYF. CDR3 bases: TGTGCCAGCAGACCTCTTGGACAGGGGTCCAAAAACATTCAGTACTTC.

This clonotype has a handful of counts. This chain links TRBV6-1 with TRBJ2-1, with 11 nucleotides matching TRBD1. CDR1 and CDR2 from the germline V gene are MNHNS and SASEGT. The CDR3 runs to 14 residues. The J segment lost 6 bases and the V segment lost 5 bases, leaving 3 bases of the junction unmatched. The CDR3 protein is CASSRDRGVNEQFF. CDR3 nucleotides: TGTGCCAGCAGTCGGGACAGGGGGGTCAATGAGCAGTTCTTC.